A selection of T cell receptor beta chains follows, all from one sample in a study of T cells of healthy individuals. In TCRdb, the 5' RACE reads were re-called with MiXCR into one record per CDR3 protein. The data hold around 63,000 distinct CDR3 sequences, with around 16% observed a single time. The receptors come from a human donor in good health. Both conserved end residues are part of each CDR3. The D gene is left open where the match is weak. Size is omitted from some rows. Given values are once, few, many or a class for expanded clones.

V: TRBV20-1; size: .; D: TRBD2; J: TRBJ2-4; CDR3: CSARASGRAGWAKNIQYF; DNA: TGCAGTGCTAGGGCTAGCGGGAGGGCCGGGTGGGCCAAAAACATTCAGTACTTC
V: TRBV7-9; size: many; D: TRBD1; J: TRBJ2-7; CDR3: CASSLNGQAYEQYF; DNA: TGTGCCAGCAGCCTTAACGGACAGGCCTACGAGCAGTACTTC
V: TRBV20-1; size: .; D: TRBD1; J: TRBJ1-1; CDR3: CSARRAGGRDTEAFF; DNA: TGCAGTGCTAGAAGGGCAGGGGGCAGGGACACTGAAGCTTTCTTT
V: TRBV6-6; size: many; D: .; J: TRBJ1-4; CDR3: CASSYKEKLFF; DNA: TGTGCCAGCAGTTACAAAGAAAAACTGTTTTTT
V: TRBV9; size: few; D: TRBD1; J: TRBJ2-2; CDR3: CASSVGTGGILTGELFF; DNA: TGTGCCAGCAGCGTCGGGACAGGGGGCATTCTGACCGGGGAGCTGTTTTTT
V: TRBV30; size: many; D: .; J: TRBJ2-3; CDR3: CARGDLGDTQYF; DNA: TGTGCCCGTGGGGACTTAGGAGATACGCAGTATTTT
V: TRBV12-3/TRBV12-4; size: few; D: .; J: TRBJ1-3; CDR3: CASSLAIGSGNTIYF; DNA: TGTGCCAGCAGTTTAGCGATCGGCTCTGGAAACACCATATATTTT
V: TRBV9; size: many; D: TRBD1; J: TRBJ1-6; CDR3: CASGFGQGYNSPLHF; DNA: TGTGCCAGCGGGTTCGGACAGGGCTATAATTCACCCCTCCACTTT
V: TRBV11-2; size: few; D: .; J: TRBJ2-3; CDR3: CASSLNVGTDTQYF; DNA: TGTGCCAGCAGCTTAAACGTAGGGACAGATACGCAGTATTTT
V: TRBV11-3; size: many; D: .; J: TRBJ2-5; CDR3: CASSLGLTTGQETQYF; DNA: TGTGCCAGCAGCTTAGGACTGACCACAGGGCAAGAGACCCAGTACTTC
V: TRBV5-1; size: .; D: .; J: TRBJ2-1; CDR3: CASSPKRTEYNEQFF; DNA: TGCGCCAGCAGCCCCAAGAGGACAGAGTACAATGAGCAGTTCTTC
V: TRBV20-1; size: .; D: TRBD1; J: TRBJ1-2; CDR3: CSARDLGGSYGYTF; DNA: TGCAGTGCTAGAGATTTAGGGGGCTCCTATGGCTACACCTTC
V: TRBV24-1; size: many; D: .; J: TRBJ1-2; CDR3: CATPSGGEGGYTF; DNA: TGTGCCACCCCATCGGGGGGGGAAGGAGGCTACACCTTC
V: TRBV3-1; size: many; D: .; J: TRBJ2-2; CDR3: CASSPSDGAAGELFF; DNA: TGTGCCAGCAGCCCCTCCGACGGAGCCGCCGGGGAGCTGTTTTTT
V: TRBV9; size: .; D: .; J: TRBJ2-7; CDR3: CASSVGGAREQYF; DNA: TGTGCCAGCAGCGTAGGGGGGGCAAGGGAGCAGTACTTC
V: TRBV2; size: few; D: .; J: TRBJ2-5; CDR3: CASSEAPKGLETQYF; DNA: TGTGCCAGCAGTGAAGCGCCGAAAGGGTTAGAGACCCAGTACTTC
V: TRBV29-1; size: few; D: .; J: TRBJ2-1; CDR3: CSVTQPGLYNEQFF; DNA: TGCAGCGTTACCCAGCCGGGTCTCTACAATGAGCAGTTCTTC
V: TRBV6-5; size: .; D: .; J: TRBJ1-6; CDR3: CASSDLFLGAPLHF; DNA: TGTGCCAGCAGTGATTTATTCTTAGGGGCACCCCTCCACTTT
V: TRBV29-1; size: many; D: .; J: TRBJ2-3; CDR3: CSVEWRSTDTQYF; DNA: TGCAGCGTTGAGTGGCGGAGCACAGATACGCAGTATTTT
V: TRBV28; size: .; D: TRBD2; J: TRBJ2-1; CDR3: CASSSYGGASNEQFF; DNA: TGTGCCAGCAGTTCCTACGGGGGGGCCTCCAATGAGCAGTTCTTC
V: TRBV7-2; size: many; D: .; J: TRBJ2-7; CDR3: CASSLGSWGYEQYF; DNA: TGTGCCAGCAGCTTAGGAAGTTGGGGCTACGAGCAGTACTTC
V: TRBV5-6; size: .; D: .; J: TRBJ1-1; CDR3: CASSFMGGTEAFF; DNA: TGTGCCAGCAGCTTCATGGGGGGAACTGAAGCTTTCTTT
V: TRBV28; size: .; D: TRBD2; J: TRBJ2-3; CDR3: CASSTLAGGHTDTQYF; DNA: TGTGCCAGCAGTACGTTAGCGGGGGGGCACACAGATACGCAGTATTTT
V: TRBV10-3; size: few; D: TRBD1; J: TRBJ1-1; CDR3: CAISRRDSMNTEAFF; DNA: TGTGCCATCAGTCGCCGGGACAGCATGAACACTGAAGCTTTCTTT
V: TRBV19; size: .; D: TRBD1; J: TRBJ2-7; CDR3: CASSTRQGSYEQYF; DNA: TGTGCCAGTAGTACACGACAGGGATCCTACGAGCAGTACTTC
V: TRBV7-8; size: few; D: .; J: TRBJ2-2; CDR3: CASSPPGNPNTGELFF; DNA: TGTGCCAGCAGCCCCCCCGGGAACCCGAACACCGGGGAGCTGTTTTTT